Listed below are T cell receptor beta chains from one sample, sequenced in a study of cytomegalovirus exposure and HLA in healthy donors. Assay: immunoSEQ multiplex PCR; the TCRdb copy retains only in-frame clones and omits some. The sample records about 160,000 clones, approximately 80% being singletons. Sequences were obtained from PBMCs. These receptors came from a young woman in good health and CMV-seronegative. Both conserved end residues are trimmed from each CDR3. Only some rows state a clone size, as once, few, many or a class for expanded clones.

V gene: TRBV6-5
clone size: -
J gene: TRBJ2-3
CDR3 protein: ASRRQTSDTQY

V gene: TRBV11-2
clone size: -
J gene: TRBJ1-1
CDR3 protein: ASSFGTHRGEAF

V gene: TRBV27
clone size: -
J gene: TRBJ2-7
CDR3 protein: ASSFWGEAYEQY

V gene: TRBV18
clone size: -
J gene: TRBJ1-3
CDR3 protein: ASSPRHWYPDSLPFSGNTIY

V gene: TRBV19
clone size: -
J gene: TRBJ2-5
CDR3 protein: ASSTTSFQETQY

V gene: TRBV4-1
clone size: -
J gene: TRBJ1-4
CDR3 protein: ASSQEGGTYEKLF

V gene: TRBV7-8
clone size: -
J gene: TRBJ2-1
CDR3 protein: ASSSLTRRVNEQF

V gene: TRBV7-2
clone size: -
J gene: TRBJ1-5
CDR3 protein: ASSESGSNQPQH

V gene: TRBV6-1
clone size: -
J gene: TRBJ1-2
CDR3 protein: ASSDTTNYGYT

V gene: TRBV29-1
clone size: -
J gene: TRBJ2-5
CDR3 protein: SVEKQGGETQY

V gene: TRBV6-1
clone size: -
J gene: TRBJ2-7
CDR3 protein: ASSEAIGGGEHY

V gene: TRBV28
clone size: -
J gene: TRBJ2-2
CDR3 protein: ASITNTGELF

V gene: TRBV25-1
clone size: -
J gene: TRBJ2-3
CDR3 protein: ASSVGGGLDTQY

V gene: TRBV28
clone size: few
J gene: TRBJ1-1
CDR3 protein: ASSQLQSTEAF

V gene: TRBV28
clone size: -
J gene: TRBJ2-7
CDR3 protein: ASSRTGPIYEQY

V gene: TRBV2
clone size: -
J gene: TRBJ1-2
CDR3 protein: ASRGQGDGYT

V gene: TRBV7-9
clone size: once
J gene: TRBJ1-4
CDR3 protein: ASSLTGGGNEKLF

V gene: TRBV6-5
clone size: -
J gene: TRBJ2-7
CDR3 protein: ASGQGLSSYEQY

V gene: TRBV9
clone size: -
J gene: TRBJ1-3
CDR3 protein: ASSESGGNTIY

V gene: TRBV9
clone size: -
J gene: TRBJ2-3
CDR3 protein: ASSQGPLTDTQY

V gene: TRBV4-2
clone size: -
J gene: TRBJ2-1
CDR3 protein: ASSRTGDRLSNEQF

V gene: TRBV4-1
clone size: once
J gene: TRBJ2-2
CDR3 protein: ASSQELGERGNTGELF

V gene: TRBV7-9
clone size: -
J gene: TRBJ1-4
CDR3 protein: ASSFKENEKLF

V gene: TRBV7-3
clone size: medium-sized
J gene: TRBJ2-3
CDR3 protein: ASSHYRGGRNGDTQY

V gene: TRBV7-9
clone size: -
J gene: TRBJ2-7
CDR3 protein: SSSFLGQGLAYEQY

V gene: TRBV9
clone size: -
J gene: TRBJ1-3
CDR3 protein: ASSVGQGVGNTIY

V gene: TRBV28
clone size: -
J gene: TRBJ1-3
CDR3 protein: ASSFGDRSIY

V gene: TRBV5-1
clone size: -
J gene: TRBJ2-1
CDR3 protein: ASSGMTSGTYNEQF

V gene: TRBV28
clone size: -
J gene: TRBJ2-5
CDR3 protein: ASTIAGGIQETQY

V gene: TRBV7-9
clone size: few
J gene: TRBJ1-1
CDR3 protein: SSSHRGLGAF

V gene: TRBV7-8
clone size: -
J gene: TRBJ1-1
CDR3 protein: ASSEKGQGWGTEAF

V gene: TRBV28
clone size: -
J gene: TRBJ2-7
CDR3 protein: ASSSGQRSEQY

V gene: TRBV5-1
clone size: -
J gene: TRBJ2-7
CDR3 protein: ASSASSGTSYEQY

V gene: TRBV10-3
clone size: -
J gene: TRBJ2-3
CDR3 protein: AISESVLAGDTQY

V gene: TRBV28
clone size: -
J gene: TRBJ2-2
CDR3 protein: ASSWTDRGKGELF

V gene: TRBV29-1
clone size: -
J gene: TRBJ2-3
CDR3 protein: SVLGNPTDTQY

V gene: TRBV7-9
clone size: -
J gene: TRBJ2-7
CDR3 protein: SSSLGAWRAYEQY

V gene: TRBV15
clone size: -
J gene: TRBJ2-2
CDR3 protein: ATSNMRGGQDTGELF

V gene: TRBV11-1
clone size: -
J gene: TRBJ1-2
CDR3 protein: ASSSRPDRGNFGGYT

V gene: TRBV19
clone size: -
J gene: TRBJ1-1
CDR3 protein: ASMRTGGNTEAF

V gene: TRBV2
clone size: -
J gene: TRBJ1-5
CDR3 protein: ASSEVGQGKGNQPQH

V gene: TRBV29-1
clone size: -
J gene: TRBJ2-1
CDR3 protein: SVLPQGTHSYNEQF

V gene: TRBV27
clone size: -
J gene: TRBJ1-1
CDR3 protein: ASSSTTTGNTEAF

V gene: TRBV7-2
clone size: few
J gene: TRBJ1-2
CDR3 protein: ASSLEQSYGYT

V gene: TRBV7-8
clone size: -
J gene: TRBJ1-3
CDR3 protein: ASSHKGAFGNTIY

V gene: TRBV5-1
clone size: -
J gene: TRBJ2-5
CDR3 protein: ASRTRTAQETQY

V gene: TRBV7-9
clone size: -
J gene: TRBJ1-2
CDR3 protein: ASSLLAARNYGYT

V gene: TRBV9
clone size: -
J gene: TRBJ2-5
CDR3 protein: ASSQQGQETQY

V gene: TRBV4-2
clone size: once
J gene: TRBJ2-1
CDR3 protein: ASSPYLAGESRNEQF

V gene: TRBV9
clone size: once
J gene: TRBJ2-7
CDR3 protein: ASSEDTSGSYEQY

V gene: TRBV7-9
clone size: few
J gene: TRBJ1-6
CDR3 protein: ASSLVGQSSYNSPLH